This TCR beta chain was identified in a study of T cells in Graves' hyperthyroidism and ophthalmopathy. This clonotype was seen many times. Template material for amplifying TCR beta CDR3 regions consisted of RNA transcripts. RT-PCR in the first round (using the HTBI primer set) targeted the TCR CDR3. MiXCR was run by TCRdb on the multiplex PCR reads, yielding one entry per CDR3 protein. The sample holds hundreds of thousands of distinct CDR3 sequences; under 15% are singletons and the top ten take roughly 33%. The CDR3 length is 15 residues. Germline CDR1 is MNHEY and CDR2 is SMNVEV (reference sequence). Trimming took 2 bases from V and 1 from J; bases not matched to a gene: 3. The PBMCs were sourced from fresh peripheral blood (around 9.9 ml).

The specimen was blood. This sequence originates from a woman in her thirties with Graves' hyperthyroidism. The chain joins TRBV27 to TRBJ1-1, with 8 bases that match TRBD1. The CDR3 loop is CASSLAGGPNTEAFF. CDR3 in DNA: TGTGCCAGCAGTTTAGCAGGGGGCCCGAACACTGAAGCTTTCTTT.